Given below is one T cell receptor (beta chain) in context. This sample was taken from a study of T-cell reconstitution after alpha-beta-depleted transplantation in children. The TCRbeta library was prepared with unique molecular identifiers. MiXCR, applied by TCRdb to the PCR reads, yields one record per CDR3 protein. The data contain 500,000 or so distinct CDR3 sequences, 10% to 12% of them singletons. The input for sequencing was PBMCs, mostly from graft donor cells, taken 180 days after TCRalphabeta/CD19-depleted stem cell transplant. The TCR was taken from a female patient aged 2 to 10 who had a stem cell transplant for aplastic anemia, so the T cells may come from the graft donor.

The CDR3: CASSPREGVSYEQYF. CDR3 nucleotide sequence: TGCGCCAGCAGCCCACGTGAAGGGGTGTCCTACGAGCAGTACTTC. This chain uses TRBV4-3 with TRBJ2-7; perhaps TRBD1 as D (5 bases). From germline, CDR1 is LGHNA and CDR2 YSLEER. V lost 4 bases, J lost 1 base, and 14 bases lay in between. The CDR3 loop spans 15 amino acids.